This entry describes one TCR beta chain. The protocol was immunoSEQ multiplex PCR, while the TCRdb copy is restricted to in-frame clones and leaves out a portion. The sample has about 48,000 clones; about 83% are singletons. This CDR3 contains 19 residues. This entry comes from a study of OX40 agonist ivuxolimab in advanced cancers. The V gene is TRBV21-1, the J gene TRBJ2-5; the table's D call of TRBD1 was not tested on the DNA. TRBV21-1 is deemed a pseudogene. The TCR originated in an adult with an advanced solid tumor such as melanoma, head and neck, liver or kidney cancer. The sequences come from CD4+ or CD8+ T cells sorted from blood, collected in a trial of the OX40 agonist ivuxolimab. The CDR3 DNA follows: TGTGCCAGCAGCAAAGAAAATTCGGTGGCAGGGGGTTGGCAAGAGACCCAGTACTTC. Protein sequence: CASSKENSVAGGWQETQYF.